This record looks at one T cell receptor beta chain sequence and its context. This specimen belongs to a study of human T cells and chemical hapten exposure. About the study: Yields of TCR per sample differed, chiefly owing to small differences in pooled library volume.

It was from unfractionated whole blood that total RNA was extracted. Looked up from germline, CDR1 is MDHEN and CDR2 is SYDVKM. V lost 1 base and J lost 12; bases outside the gene matches: 5. This CDR3 contains 15 residues. MiXCR, applied by TCRdb to the 5' RACE reads, yields one record per CDR3 protein. Of under 150,000 distinct CDR3 sequences in the sample, approximately 19% are singletons; the top ten hold about 3%. The genes are TRBV28 and TRBJ2-1, with 14 bases lining up with TRBD2. This receptor was taken from a human donor in good health. This chain's CDR3 is CASSLSGLAGDWQFF. The CDR3 DNA reads TGTGCCAGCAGTTTATCGGGACTAGCGGGAGACTGGCAGTTCTTC.